The 24 T cell receptor beta chains given below trace back to one sample, sequenced in a study of immune evolution from preneoplasia to lung adenocarcinoma. TCRdb's table, derived via immunoSEQ multiplex PCR, lists solely in-frame clones and lacks some. In the table there are 20,000 to 25,000 clones, 75% of which are singletons. The sequencing sample was made of FFPE invasive lung adenocarcinoma tissue. These receptors all stem from a person in their 60s with lung adenocarcinoma.

CDR3 sequence: CASSPGPLQYF. The CDR3 DNA reads as TGTGCCAGCAGTCCGGGACCCCTGCAGTACTTC. The rearrangement links TRBV28 to TRBJ2-7; D tentatively fits TRBD1 or TRBD2 (5 bases each). CDR1 MDHEN and CDR2 SYDVKM come from the germline V gene. The CDR3 runs 11 residues. Trimming took 5 bases from V and 9 from J, leaving 11 bases between them. The full variable domain, completed using reference TRBV28 and TRBJ2-7, is DVKVTQSSRYLVKRTGEKVFLECVQDMDHENMFWYRQDPGLGLRLIYFSYDVKMKEKGDIPEGYSVSREKKERFSLILESASTNQTSMYLCASSPGPLQYFGPGTRLTVT.

This clone appeared a few times. The chain has TRBV7-3 and TRBJ2-1; 9 nucleotides match TRBD2. The CDR3 sequence is 16 residues long. Germline V CDR1 and CDR2: SGHTA, FQGTGA. V lost 5 bases, J lost 2 bases, and 7 bases stayed unmatched. CDR3: CASSQSSGSPYNEQFF. CDR3 DNA sequence: TGTGCCAGCAGCCAGAGTAGCGGGAGTCCCTACAATGAGCAGTTCTTC.

The CDR3 DNA reads as TGTGCCAGCAGTTTAGAATGGCGGGGTCAGCCCCAGCATTTT. This translates into CASSLEWRGQPQHF. The chain recombines TRBV27 with TRBJ1-5; D gene ambiguous. CDR1 is MNHEY, CDR2 SMNVEV, per germline (reference sequence). This CDR3 contains 14 residues. V lost 2 bases to trimming and J lost 6 bases, with 11 bases between them.

The V gene is TRBV5-1, the J gene TRBJ2-5; 7 positions agree with TRBD2. Germline lookup yields CDR1 SGHRS and CDR2 YFSETQ. The CDR3 runs 14 residues. V trimming: 0 bases; J trimming: 1 base; junction bases outside the gene matches: 0. CDR3 sequence: CASSLAGGQETQYF. CDR3 in DNA: TGCGCCAGCAGCTTGGCGGGAGGCCAAGAGACCCAGTACTTC.

The rearrangement links TRBV4-2 to TRBJ2-1; 8 nucleotides match TRBD2. The trim removed 1 base at V and 6 bases at J, leaving 5 bases unmatched. The germline gives CDR1 LGHNA, CDR2 YNFKEQ. This CDR3 has 15 residues. The CDR3 spells CASSQASGSFNEQFF. The CDR3 bases are TGTGCCAGCAGCCAAGCGAGCGGGAGTTTCAATGAGCAGTTCTTC.

CDR3 amino acids: CASRLIRTGGDQGTEAFF. The CDR3 nucleotides read TGCGCCAGCAGATTGATCCGGACAGGGGGAGATCAGGGAACTGAAGCTTTCTTT. This chain links TRBV5-1 with TRBJ1-1; TRBD1 matches at 10 bases. Per germline, CDR1 SGHRS and CDR2 YFSETQ. V dropped 5 bases and J dropped 5; count of bases not matched to a gene: 18. The CDR3 is made up of 18 amino acids.

The V gene is TRBV5-8, the J gene TRBJ2-2; maybe TRBD1 (5 bases). V lost 0 bases and J 0 bases, leaving 12 bases between the germline ends. CDR3 size: 17 residues. Germline CDR1 SGHTS, CDR2 YDEGEE. The CDR3 loop is CASSLDLQGPNTGELFF. Written as DNA, the CDR3 is TGTGCCAGCAGCTTGGATTTGCAGGGCCCGAACACCGGGGAGCTGTTTTTT.

This sequence joins TRBV28 and TRBJ1-1, with no clear D. Germline CDR1 is MDHEN and CDR2 is SYDVKM. V was clipped by 6 bases and J by 0 bases, with 8 bases between them. This CDR3 is built from 13 residues. CDR3 sequence reads: CASSPQMNTEAFF. CDR3 sequence (DNA): TGTGCCAGCAGCCCTCAGATGAACACTGAAGCTTTCTTT.

This sequence joins TRBV30 and TRBJ1-2, with D possibly being TRBD1 (6 bases). Germline V CDR1 and CDR2: GTSNPN, SVGIG (reference sequence). The CDR3 is 14 amino acids. With 2 bases removed from V and 2 bases from J, the gap between germline ends came to 12 bases. This CDR3 reads CAWSRGLGNYGYTF. The CDR3 DNA reads TGTGCCTGGAGTCGGGGGCTGGGAAACTATGGCTACACCTTC.

This chain connects TRBV6-1 to TRBJ1-5; D is uncertain. Trimming left V 2 bases short and J 3 bases short, with 5 bases between. This CDR3 contains 13 residues. CDR1 and CDR2 from the germline V gene are MNHNS and SASEGT. CDR3 in DNA: TGTGCCAGCAGTGAAATTTTCAATCAGCCCCAGCATTTT. It specifies CASSEIFNQPQHF.

The chain employs TRBV5-1 and TRBJ2-7; a weak D match, TRBD1 (6 bases). This CDR3 region has 14 residues. Trimming stripped 4 bases from V and 2 bases from J, with 13 bases between. Germline V gene data show CDR1 as SGHRS and CDR2 as YFSETQ. The CDR3 sequence is CASSPAQGPYEQYF. For the CDR3, the DNA is TGCGCCAGCAGCCCGGCACAGGGCCCCTACGAGCAGTACTTC.

The chain employs TRBV6-1 and TRBJ1-5; D is possibly TRBD1 (5 bases). V was pared by 10 bases and J by 3 bases, with 16 bases between. CDR1 MNHNS and CDR2 SASEGT come from the germline V gene. This CDR3 has 14 amino acids. CDR3 nucleotide sequence: TGTGCCACCGATTCAGGGTGGGCCAATCAGCCCCAGCATTTT. This translates into CATDSGWANQPQHF.

The chain employs TRBV28 and TRBJ2-2; tentatively, D is TRBD2 (5 bases). V lost 9 bases and J lost 4, with 15 bases in between. The germline gives CDR1 MDHEN, CDR2 SYDVKM. This CDR3 has 14 amino acids. The CDR3 protein is CARPRGVRTGELFF. The CDR3 DNA is TGTGCCAGGCCCCGGGGAGTTCGCACCGGGGAGCTGTTTTTT.

The chain joins TRBV10-3 to TRBJ2-1, with D unresolved. CDR1 ENHRY and CDR2 SYGVKD come from the germline V gene. Trimming removed 6 bases at V and 4 bases at J, with 13 bases between. There are 14 residues in the CDR3. CDR3 DNA: TGTGCCATCAGAGACTCCGAGCGTTACAATGAGCAGTTCTTC. Amino acid sequence: CAIRDSERYNEQFF.

The chain couples TRBV18 to TRBJ1-2; 8 nucleotides line up with TRBD1. Germline values: CDR1 KGHSH, CDR2 LQKENI. The CDR3 extends over 14 amino acids. V lost 6 bases, J lost 2 bases, and 5 bases stayed unmatched. CDR3 in DNA: TGTGCCAGCTCGACCGGGACAGGAAACTATGGCTACACCTTC. Translation gives CASSTGTGNYGYTF.

This clone has just one count. The genes are TRBV7-9 and TRBJ2-3, with D tentatively TRBD1 or TRBD2 (5 bases each). Per the germline V gene, CDR1 is SEHNR and CDR2 is FQNEAQ (reference sequence). This CDR3 region has 16 residues. V lost 5 bases to trimming and J lost 4 bases, with 19 bases between them. This CDR3 is CASSPRRGDIADTQYF. In DNA, the CDR3 is TGTGCCAGCAGCCCCAGGCGAGGGGATATCGCAGATACGCAGTATTTT.

The J gene is TRBJ2-7, the V gene TRBV6-6; no clear D gene. The CDR3 is 12 residues long. The V and J ends lost 2 bases and 6 bases respectively, with 8 bases between them. The germline CDR1 and CDR2 sequences are MNHNY and SVGAGI (reference sequence). The CDR3 is CASSYGISEQYF. CDR3 DNA: TGTGCCAGCAGTTACGGGATAAGCGAGCAGTACTTC.

The V call is TRBV7-9, the J call TRBJ2-7; no reliable D call. The CDR3 extends over 15 amino acids. V was shortened by 1 base and J by 2 bases, with 12 bases between the two germline ends. CDR1 and CDR2 from the germline V gene are SEHNR and FQNEAQ (reference sequence). The CDR3 DNA sequence: TGTGCCAGCAGCTTAGGATCTAAGGCCACCTACGAGCAGTACTTC. Its translation is CASSLGSKATYEQYF.

The chain is built from TRBV4-1 and TRBJ2-7; 7 positions match TRBD1. With 4 bases clipped from V and 3 bases from J, the junction kept 12 bases outside the gene matches. The V gene's germline CDR1 is MGHRA and CDR2 YSYEKL. CDR3 length: 16 residues. The CDR3 bases are TGCGCCAGCAGCCCCCATTCTAGGGACAGTCTCTACGAGCAGTACTTC. Protein: CASSPHSRDSLYEQYF.

J is TRBJ1-2 and V is TRBV6-5; 11 bases match TRBD1. V trimming: 6 bases; J trimming: 5 bases; junction bases outside the gene matches: 2. The germline V gene has CDR1 MNHEY and CDR2 SVGAGI. This CDR3 has 13 residues. The CDR3 DNA reads TGTGCCAGCAGAGGACAGGGGGCATATGGCTACACCTTC. This translates into CASRGQGAYGYTF.

The rearrangement joins TRBV5-1 to TRBJ2-3, with 8 bases aligning to TRBD1. The CDR3 contains 14 residues. Germline values: CDR1 SGHRS, CDR2 YFSETQ. V trimming: 3 bases; J trimming: 6 bases; junction bases outside the gene matches: 6. CDR3 in DNA: TGCGCCAGCAGCTCCGGACAGGGAATGGATACGCAGTATTTT. This sequence encodes CASSSGQGMDTQYF.

J is TRBJ2-5 and V is TRBV18, with a weak D call TRBD2 (5 bases). This CDR3 is built from 14 residues. In germline, CDR1 is KGHSH, CDR2 LQKENI. The V end was cut by 1 base, the J end by 4 bases, with 10 bases between. CDR3 loop: CASSPRQAGETQYF. DNA for the CDR3: TGTGCCAGCTCACCACGGCAGGCGGGAGAGACCCAGTACTTC.

The gene calls are TRBV29-1 and TRBJ1-2; TRBD1 agrees at 10 bases. V shed 5 bases, J shed 4 bases, and the junction held 7 bases outside the gene matches. The CDR3 has 14 amino acids. Germline V lookup: CDR1 SQVTM, CDR2 ANQGSEA. The CDR3 loop reads CSVSPGTGAYGYTF. Here the CDR3 DNA reads TGCAGCGTTTCCCCCGGGACAGGGGCCTATGGCTACACCTTC. Full variable domain (rest looked up from reference TRBV29-1 and TRBJ1-2): SAVISQKPSRDICQRGTSLTIQCQVDSQVTMMFWYRQQPGQSLTLIATANQGSEATYESGFVIDKFPISRPNLTFSTLTVSNMSPEDSSIYLCSVSPGTGAYGYTFGSGTRLTVV.

This clone was seen once. The chain has TRBV9 and TRBJ1-2, with no clear D. This CDR3 has 15 residues. Per the germline V gene, CDR1 is SGDLS and CDR2 is YYNGEE. The V end was cut by 0 bases, the J end by 8 bases, with 17 bases between. CDR3 region: CASSVGGIRSGGYTF. CDR3 nucleotides: TGTGCCAGCAGCGTAGGCGGGATTAGGTCGGGCGGCTACACCTTC.